This TCR beta chain was sequenced during a study of T cell changes during pregnancy in multiple sclerosis. J was trimmed by 2 bases and V by 2 bases; bases with no gene match: 5. Germline values: CDR1 MNHEY, CDR2 SVGAGI. CDR3 length: 15 residues. This table comes from immunoSEQ multiplex PCR, and its TCRdb copy is limited to in-frame clones, with some not included. The repertoire has 40,000 or so clones, 90% to 95% of them found once; the top ten carry approximately 6.1%. This TCR was recovered from a female donor with multiple sclerosis, enrolled in a pregnancy study. This specimen was CD8+ T cells from peripheral blood mononuclear cells, taken in the second trimester of pregnancy. The gene calls are TRBV6-5 and TRBJ2-7; 8 bases agree with TRBD1. This CDR3 is CASSYEGQGPYEQYF. CDR3 coding DNA: TGTGCCAGCAGTTACGAAGGACAGGGACCCTACGAGCAGTACTTC.